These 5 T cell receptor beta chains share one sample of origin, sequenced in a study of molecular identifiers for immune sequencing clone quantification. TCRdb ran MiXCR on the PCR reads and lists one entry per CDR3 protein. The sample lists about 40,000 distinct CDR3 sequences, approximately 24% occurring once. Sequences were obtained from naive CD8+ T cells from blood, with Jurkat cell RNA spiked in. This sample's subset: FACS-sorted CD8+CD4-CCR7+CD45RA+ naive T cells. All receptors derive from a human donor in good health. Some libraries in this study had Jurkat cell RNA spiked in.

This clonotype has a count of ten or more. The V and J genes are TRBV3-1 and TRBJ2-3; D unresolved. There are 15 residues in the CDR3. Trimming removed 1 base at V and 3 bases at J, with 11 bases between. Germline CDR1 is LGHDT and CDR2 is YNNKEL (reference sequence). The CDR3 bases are TGTGCCAGCAGCCAAGCCCAGAGCTCAACAGATACGCAGTATTTT. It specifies CASSQAQSSTDTQYF.

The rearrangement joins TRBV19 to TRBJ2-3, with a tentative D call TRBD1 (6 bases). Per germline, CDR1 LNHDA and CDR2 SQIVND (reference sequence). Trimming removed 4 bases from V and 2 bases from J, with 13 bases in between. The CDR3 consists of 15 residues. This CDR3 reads CASSKGETSTDTQYF. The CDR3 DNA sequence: TGTGCCAGTAGTAAGGGGGAGACTTCCACAGATACGCAGTATTTT.

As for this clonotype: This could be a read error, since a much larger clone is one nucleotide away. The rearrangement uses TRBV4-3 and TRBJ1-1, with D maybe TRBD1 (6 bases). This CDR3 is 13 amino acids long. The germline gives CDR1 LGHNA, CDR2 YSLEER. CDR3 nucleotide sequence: TGCGCCAGCGGCCAGGACAGAAACACTGAAGCTTTCTTT. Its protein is CASGQDRNTEAFF.

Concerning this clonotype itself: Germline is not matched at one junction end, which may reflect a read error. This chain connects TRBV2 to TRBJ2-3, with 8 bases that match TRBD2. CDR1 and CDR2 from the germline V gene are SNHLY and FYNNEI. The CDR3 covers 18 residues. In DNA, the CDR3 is TGTGCCAGCAGTACGACACTAGCGGCGGCCTCCGGCACACATACGCAGTATTTT. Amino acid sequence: CASSTTLAAASGTHTQYF.

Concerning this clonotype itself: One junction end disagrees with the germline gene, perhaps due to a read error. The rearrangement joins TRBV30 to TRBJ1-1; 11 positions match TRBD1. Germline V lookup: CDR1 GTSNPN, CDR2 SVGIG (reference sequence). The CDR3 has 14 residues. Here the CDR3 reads CAWSRDRGFAEVFF. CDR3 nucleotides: TGTGCCTGGAGTAGGGACAGGGGGTTTGCTGAAGTTTTCTTT.